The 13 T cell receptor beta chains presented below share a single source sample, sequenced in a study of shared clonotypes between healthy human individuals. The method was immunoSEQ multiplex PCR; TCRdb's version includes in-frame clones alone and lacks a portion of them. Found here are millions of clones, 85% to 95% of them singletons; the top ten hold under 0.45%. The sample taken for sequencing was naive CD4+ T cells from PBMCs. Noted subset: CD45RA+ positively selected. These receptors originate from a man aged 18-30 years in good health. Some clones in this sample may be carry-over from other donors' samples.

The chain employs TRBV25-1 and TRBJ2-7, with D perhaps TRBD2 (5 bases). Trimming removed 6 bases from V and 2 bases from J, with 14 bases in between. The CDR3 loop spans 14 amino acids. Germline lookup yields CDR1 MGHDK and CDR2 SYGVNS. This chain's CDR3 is CASSRSDGTYEQYF. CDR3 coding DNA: TGTGCCAGCAGCCGCTCAGACGGGACCTACGAGCAGTACTTC.

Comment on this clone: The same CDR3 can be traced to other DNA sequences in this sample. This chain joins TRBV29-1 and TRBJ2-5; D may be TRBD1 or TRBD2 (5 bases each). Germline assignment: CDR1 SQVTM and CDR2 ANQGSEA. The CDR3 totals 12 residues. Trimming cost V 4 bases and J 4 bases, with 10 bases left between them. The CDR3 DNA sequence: TGCAGCGTTGTTCGGGGCTCAGAGACCCAGTACTTC. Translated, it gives CSVVRGSETQYF.

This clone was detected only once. The CDR3 DNA sequence: TGTGCCAGCAGCCCGTCGGGAGGTGACTATCAGCCCCAGCATTTT. Its translation is CASSPSGGDYQPQHF. The chain has TRBV16 and TRBJ1-5; D is undetermined. Germline CDR1 and CDR2: KGHSY and FQNENV. Between the trimmed V and J ends, which lost 4 bases and 5 bases, there was a span of 15 bases. This CDR3 has 15 amino acids.

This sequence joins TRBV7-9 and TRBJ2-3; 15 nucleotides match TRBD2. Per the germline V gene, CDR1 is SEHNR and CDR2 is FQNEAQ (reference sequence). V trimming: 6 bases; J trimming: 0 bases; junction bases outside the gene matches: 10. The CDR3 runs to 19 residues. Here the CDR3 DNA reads TGTGCCAGCAGGGAACCGGGACTAGCGGGAGGAGGGAGCACAGATACGCAGTATTTT. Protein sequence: CASREPGLAGGGSTDTQYF.

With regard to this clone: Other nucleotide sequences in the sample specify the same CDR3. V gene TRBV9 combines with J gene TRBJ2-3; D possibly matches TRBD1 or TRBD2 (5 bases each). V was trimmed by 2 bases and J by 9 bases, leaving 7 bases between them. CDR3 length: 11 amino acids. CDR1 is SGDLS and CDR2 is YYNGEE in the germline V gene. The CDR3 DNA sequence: TGTGCCAGCAGCGTCGGGGACACGCAGTATTTT. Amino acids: CASSVGDTQYF.

This CDR3 is CASSLYPIIRQSNEKLFF. In DNA form, the CDR3 reads TGTGCCAGCAGTTTATACCCCATTATCCGACAGAGTAATGAAAAACTGTTTTTT. The V and J genes are TRBV27 and TRBJ1-4; D may be TRBD1 (5 bases). This CDR3 has 18 residues. Germline loops: CDR1 MNHEY, CDR2 SMNVEV (reference sequence). V was trimmed by 1 base and J by 4 bases, leaving 19 bases between them.

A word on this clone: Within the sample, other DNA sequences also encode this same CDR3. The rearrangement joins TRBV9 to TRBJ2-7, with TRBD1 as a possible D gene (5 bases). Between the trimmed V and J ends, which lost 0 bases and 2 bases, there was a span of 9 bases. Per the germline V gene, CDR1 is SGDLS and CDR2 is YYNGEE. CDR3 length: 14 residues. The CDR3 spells CASSVGVGAYEQYF. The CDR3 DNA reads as TGTGCCAGCAGCGTAGGCGTAGGGGCCTACGAGCAGTACTTC. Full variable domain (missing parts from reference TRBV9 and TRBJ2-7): DSGVTQTPKHLITATGQRVTLRCSPRSGDLSVYWYQQSLDQGLQFLIQYYNGEERAKGNILERFSAQQFPDLHSELNLSSLELGDSALYFCASSVGVGAYEQYFGPGTRLTVT.

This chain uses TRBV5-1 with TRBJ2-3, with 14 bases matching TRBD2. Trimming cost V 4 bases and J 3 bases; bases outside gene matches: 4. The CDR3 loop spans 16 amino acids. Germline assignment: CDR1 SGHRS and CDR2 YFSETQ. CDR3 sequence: CASSPGLAGETDTQYF. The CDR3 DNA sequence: TGCGCCAGCAGCCCGGGACTAGCGGGAGAAACAGATACGCAGTATTTT.

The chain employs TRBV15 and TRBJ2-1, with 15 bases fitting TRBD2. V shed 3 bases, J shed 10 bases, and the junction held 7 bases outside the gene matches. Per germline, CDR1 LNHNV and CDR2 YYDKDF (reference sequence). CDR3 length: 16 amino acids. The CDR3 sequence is CATSSWTSGRDREQFF. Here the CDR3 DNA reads TGTGCCACCAGCAGCTGGACTAGCGGGAGGGATAGAGAGCAGTTCTTC.

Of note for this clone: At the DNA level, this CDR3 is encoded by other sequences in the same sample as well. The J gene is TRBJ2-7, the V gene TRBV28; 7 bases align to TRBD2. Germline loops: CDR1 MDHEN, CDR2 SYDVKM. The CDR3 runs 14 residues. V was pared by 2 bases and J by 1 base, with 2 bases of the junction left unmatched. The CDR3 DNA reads TGTGCCAGCAGTTTAGAGCGGGGTTCCTACGAGCAGTACTTC. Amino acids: CASSLERGSYEQYF.

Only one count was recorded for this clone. This chain's CDR3 is CASSVATLDTQYF. In DNA, the CDR3 is TGTGCCAGCAGTGTTGCAACCCTGGATACGCAGTATTTT. This chain links TRBV11-2 with TRBJ2-3, with D unclear. CDR1 SGHAT and CDR2 FQNNGV come from the germline V gene. Trimming took 6 bases from V and 6 from J, leaving 13 bases between them. This CDR3 spans 13 amino acids.

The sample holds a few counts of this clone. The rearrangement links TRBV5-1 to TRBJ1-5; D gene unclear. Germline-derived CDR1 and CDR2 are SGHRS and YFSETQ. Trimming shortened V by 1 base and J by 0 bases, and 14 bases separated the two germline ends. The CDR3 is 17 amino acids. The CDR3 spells CASSLQKGAYSNQPQHF. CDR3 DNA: TGCGCCAGCAGCTTGCAAAAGGGAGCTTATAGCAATCAGCCCCAGCATTTT.

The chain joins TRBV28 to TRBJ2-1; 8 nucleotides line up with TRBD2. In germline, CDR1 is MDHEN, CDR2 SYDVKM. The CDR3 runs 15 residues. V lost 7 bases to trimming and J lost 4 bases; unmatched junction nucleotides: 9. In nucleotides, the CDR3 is TGTGCCAGCACTATCCCGGGGGGGGGATACAATGAGCAGTTCTTC. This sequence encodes CASTIPGGGYNEQFF.